Below, one T cell receptor beta chain is given with its context. Its antigen is as yet unknown. The source of the sample is a study of T cell responses to AZD1222 COVID-19 vaccine. The CDR3 spans 16 residues. Germline trimming cut 4 bases from V and 5 bases from J; bases unmatched to any gene: 10. CDR1 is LGHDT and CDR2 is YNNKEL in the germline V gene (reference sequence). Libraries were prepared by immunoSEQ multiplex PCR; TCRdb keeps only in-frame clonotypes and omits some of them. The sample lists around 120,000 clones, around 95% occurring once. Study-wide results and limits: Unmutated variant regions are reportedly the target of nearly half of TCRs that are spike-specific. In a largely white British group with more females than males, clonal diversity was possibly underestimated. Seropositive at baseline were only a handful of AZD1222 recipients. Spike-specific TCR breadth and depth rose after two AZD1222 doses.

The material was peripheral blood, obtained on day 0 of AZD1222 vaccination. The chain joins TRBV3-1 (or the pseudogene TRBV3-2) to TRBJ2-5, with 10 bases fitting TRBD2. This sequence was found in an adult in good health. CDR3 coding DNA: TGTGCCAGCAGCCCTCGCAGCGGGGGGGCGGGCGAGACCCAGTACTTC. Its protein product is CASSPRSGGAGETQYF.